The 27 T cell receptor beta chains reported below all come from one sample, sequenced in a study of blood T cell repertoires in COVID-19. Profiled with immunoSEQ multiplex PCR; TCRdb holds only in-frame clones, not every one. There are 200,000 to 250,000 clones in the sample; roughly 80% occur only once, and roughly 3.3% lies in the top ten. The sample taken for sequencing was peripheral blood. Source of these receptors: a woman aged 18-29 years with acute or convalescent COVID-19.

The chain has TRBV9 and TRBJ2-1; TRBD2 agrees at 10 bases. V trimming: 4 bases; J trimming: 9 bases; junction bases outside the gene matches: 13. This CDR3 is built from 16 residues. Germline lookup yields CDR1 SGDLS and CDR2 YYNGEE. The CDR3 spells CASSPRTGTSDIEQFF. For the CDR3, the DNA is TGTGCCAGCAGCCCGCGAACCGGGACTAGCGATATTGAGCAGTTCTTC.

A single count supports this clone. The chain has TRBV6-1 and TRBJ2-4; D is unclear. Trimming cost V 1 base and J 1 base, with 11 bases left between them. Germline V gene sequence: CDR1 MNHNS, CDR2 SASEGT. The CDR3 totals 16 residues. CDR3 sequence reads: CASSEDVYLAKNIQYF. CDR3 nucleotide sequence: TGTGCCAGCAGTGAAGATGTGTATTTGGCCAAAAACATTCAGTACTTC.

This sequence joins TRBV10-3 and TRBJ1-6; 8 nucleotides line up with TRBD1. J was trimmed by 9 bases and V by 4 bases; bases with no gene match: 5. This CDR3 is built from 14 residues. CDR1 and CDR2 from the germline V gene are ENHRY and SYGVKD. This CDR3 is CAISAQGARSPLHF. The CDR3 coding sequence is TGTGCCATCAGTGCCCAGGGGGCTCGTTCACCCCTCCACTTT.

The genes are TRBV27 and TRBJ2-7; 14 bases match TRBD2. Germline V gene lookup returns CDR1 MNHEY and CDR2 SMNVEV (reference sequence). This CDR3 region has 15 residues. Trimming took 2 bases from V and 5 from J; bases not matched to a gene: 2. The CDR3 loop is CASSLEGLAGDEQYF. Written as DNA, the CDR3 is TGTGCCAGCAGTTTAGAGGGACTAGCGGGAGACGAGCAGTACTTC.

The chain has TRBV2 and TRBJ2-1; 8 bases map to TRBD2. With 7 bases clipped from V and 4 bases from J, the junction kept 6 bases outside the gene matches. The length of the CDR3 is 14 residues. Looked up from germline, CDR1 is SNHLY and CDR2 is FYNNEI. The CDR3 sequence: CASNQLAVYNEQFF. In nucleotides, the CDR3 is TGTGCCAGCAACCAACTAGCGGTATACAATGAGCAGTTCTTC. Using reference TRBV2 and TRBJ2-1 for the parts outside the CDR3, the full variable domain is EPEVTQTPSHQVTQMGQEVILRCVPISNHLYFYWYRQILGQKVEFLVSFYNNEISEKSEIFDDQFSVERPDGSNFTLKIRSTKLEDSAMYFCASNQLAVYNEQFFGPGTRLTVL.

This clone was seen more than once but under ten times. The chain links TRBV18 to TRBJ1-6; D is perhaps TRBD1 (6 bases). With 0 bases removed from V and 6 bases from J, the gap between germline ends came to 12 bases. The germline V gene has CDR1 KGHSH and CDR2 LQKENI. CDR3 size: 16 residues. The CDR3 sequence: CASSPPGTRLNSPLHF. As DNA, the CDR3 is TGTGCCAGCTCACCACCAGGGACAAGACTTAATTCACCCCTCCACTTT. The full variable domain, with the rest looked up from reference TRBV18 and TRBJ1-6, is NAGVMQNPRHLVRRRGQEARLRCSPMKGHSHVYWYRQLPEEGLKFMVYLQKENIIDESGMPKERFSAEFPKEGPSILRIQQVVRGDSAAYFCASSPPGTRLNSPLHFGNGTRLTVT.

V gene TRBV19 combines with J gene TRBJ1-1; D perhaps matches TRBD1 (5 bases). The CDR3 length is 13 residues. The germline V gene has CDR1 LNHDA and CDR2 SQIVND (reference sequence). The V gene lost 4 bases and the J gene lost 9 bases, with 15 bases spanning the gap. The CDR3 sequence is CASSRGTDTKAFF. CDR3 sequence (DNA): TGTGCCAGTAGTAGGGGCACCGATACCAAAGCTTTCTTT.

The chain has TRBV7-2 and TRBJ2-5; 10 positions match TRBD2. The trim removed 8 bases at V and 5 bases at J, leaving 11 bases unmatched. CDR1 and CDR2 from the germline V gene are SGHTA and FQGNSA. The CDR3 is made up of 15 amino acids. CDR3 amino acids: CASSGASGSGETQYF. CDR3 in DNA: TGTGCCAGCTCGGGGGCTAGCGGGAGTGGGGAGACCCAGTACTTC.

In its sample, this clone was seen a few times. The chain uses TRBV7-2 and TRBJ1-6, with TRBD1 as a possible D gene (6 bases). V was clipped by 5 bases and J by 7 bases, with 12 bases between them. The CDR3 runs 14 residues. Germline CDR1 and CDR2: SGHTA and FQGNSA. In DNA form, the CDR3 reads TGTGCCAGCAGCCTGGACAGTGCCAATTCACCCCTCCACTTT. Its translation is CASSLDSANSPLHF.

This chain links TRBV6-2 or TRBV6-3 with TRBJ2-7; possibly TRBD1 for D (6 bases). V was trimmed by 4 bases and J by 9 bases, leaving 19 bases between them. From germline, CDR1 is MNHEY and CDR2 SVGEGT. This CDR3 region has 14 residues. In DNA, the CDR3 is TGTGCCAGCAGTTTCCCGGGACAAACCCGAGGGCAGTACTTC. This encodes CASSFPGQTRGQYF.

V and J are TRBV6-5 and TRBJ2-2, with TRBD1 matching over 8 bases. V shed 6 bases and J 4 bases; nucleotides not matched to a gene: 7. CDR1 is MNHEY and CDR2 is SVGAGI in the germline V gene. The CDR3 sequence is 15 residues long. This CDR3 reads CASREQGAVTGELFF. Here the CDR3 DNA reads TGTGCCAGCAGAGAGCAGGGGGCAGTCACCGGGGAGCTGTTTTTT.

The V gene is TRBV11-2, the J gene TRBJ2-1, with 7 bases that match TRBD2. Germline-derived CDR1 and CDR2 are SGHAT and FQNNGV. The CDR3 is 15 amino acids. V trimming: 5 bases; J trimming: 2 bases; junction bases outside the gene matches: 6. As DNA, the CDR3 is TGTGCCAGCAGCCGCTGGCGGGAGACCTACAATGAGCAGTTCTTC. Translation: CASSRWRETYNEQFF.

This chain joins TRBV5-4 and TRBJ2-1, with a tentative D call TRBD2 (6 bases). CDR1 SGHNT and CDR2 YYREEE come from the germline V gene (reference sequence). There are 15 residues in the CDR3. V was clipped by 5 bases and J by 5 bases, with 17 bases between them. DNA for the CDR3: TGTGCCAGCAGGGTGGGACTGCCCGTACACAATGAGCAGTTCTTC. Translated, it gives CASRVGLPVHNEQFF.

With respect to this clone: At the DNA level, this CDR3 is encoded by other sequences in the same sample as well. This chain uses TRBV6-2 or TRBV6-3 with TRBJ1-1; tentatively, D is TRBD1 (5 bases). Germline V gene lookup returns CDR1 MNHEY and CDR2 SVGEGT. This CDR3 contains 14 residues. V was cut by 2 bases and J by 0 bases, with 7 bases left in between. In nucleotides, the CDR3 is TGTGCCAGCAGTTACAGGGGAATGAACACTGAAGCTTTCTTT. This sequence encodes CASSYRGMNTEAFF.

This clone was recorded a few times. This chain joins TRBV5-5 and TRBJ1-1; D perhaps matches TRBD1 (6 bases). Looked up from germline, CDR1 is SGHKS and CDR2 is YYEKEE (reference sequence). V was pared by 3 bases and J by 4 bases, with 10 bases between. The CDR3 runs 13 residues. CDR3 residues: CASSYTGSTEAFF. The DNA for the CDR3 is TGTGCCAGCAGCTATACAGGGTCCACTGAAGCTTTCTTT.

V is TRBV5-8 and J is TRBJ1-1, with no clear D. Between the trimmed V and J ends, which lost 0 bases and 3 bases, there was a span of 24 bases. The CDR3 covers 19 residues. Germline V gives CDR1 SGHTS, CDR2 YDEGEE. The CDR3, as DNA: TGTGCCAGCAGCTTGGGGCCGAGGAGTCGGACTGCGCCGTACACTGAAGCTTTCTTT. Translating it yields CASSLGPRSRTAPYTEAFF.

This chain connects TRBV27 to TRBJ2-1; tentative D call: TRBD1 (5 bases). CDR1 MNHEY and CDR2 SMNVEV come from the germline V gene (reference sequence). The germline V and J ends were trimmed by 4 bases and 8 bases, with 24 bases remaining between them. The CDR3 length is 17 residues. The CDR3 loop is CASSYVLGRPGIHEQFF. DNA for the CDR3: TGTGCCAGCAGTTATGTGTTGGGGCGGCCAGGGATCCATGAGCAGTTCTTC.

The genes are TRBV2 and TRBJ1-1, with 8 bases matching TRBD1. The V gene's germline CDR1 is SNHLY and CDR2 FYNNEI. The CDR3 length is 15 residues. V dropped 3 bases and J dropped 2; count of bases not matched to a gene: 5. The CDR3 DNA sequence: TGTGCCAGCAGTGACGGGGACAGGCGAAACACTGAAGCTTTCTTT. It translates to CASSDGDRRNTEAFF. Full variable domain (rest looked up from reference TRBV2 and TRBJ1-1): EPEVTQTPSHQVTQMGQEVILRCVPISNHLYFYWYRQILGQKVEFLVSFYNNEISEKSEIFDDQFSVERPDGSNFTLKIRSTKLEDSAMYFCASSDGDRRNTEAFFGQGTRLTVV.

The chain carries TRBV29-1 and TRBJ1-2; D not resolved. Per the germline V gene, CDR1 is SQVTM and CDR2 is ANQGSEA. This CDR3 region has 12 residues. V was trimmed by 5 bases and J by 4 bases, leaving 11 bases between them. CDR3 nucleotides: TGCAGCGTTCGTCCAGGCGCCTATGGCTACACCTTC. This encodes CSVRPGAYGYTF.

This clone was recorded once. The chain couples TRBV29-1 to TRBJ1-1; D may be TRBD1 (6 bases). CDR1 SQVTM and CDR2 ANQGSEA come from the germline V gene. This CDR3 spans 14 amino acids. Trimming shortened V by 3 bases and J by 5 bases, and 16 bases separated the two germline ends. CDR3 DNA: TGCAGCGTTGAGGGGGCGGCAGTAGGGACTGAAGCTTTCTTT. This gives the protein CSVEGAAVGTEAFF.

Here the CDR3 reads CASNIKGLSEITDTQYF. The CDR3 DNA sequence: TGTGCCAGCAACATTAAGGGACTATCGGAAATCACAGATACGCAGTATTTT. This chain uses TRBV7-2 with TRBJ2-3; 7 bases fit TRBD2. CDR1 SGHTA and CDR2 FQGNSA come from the germline V gene. V gave up 7 bases and J gave up 2 bases; unmatched junction bases: 15. The CDR3 is made up of 17 amino acids. Complete variable domain (other parts from reference TRBV7-2 and TRBJ2-3): GAGVSQSPSNKVTEKGKDVELRCDPISGHTALYWYRQSLGQGLEFLIYFQGNSAPDKSGLPSDRFSAERTGGSVSTLTIQRTQQEDSAVYLCASNIKGLSEITDTQYFGPGTRLTVL.

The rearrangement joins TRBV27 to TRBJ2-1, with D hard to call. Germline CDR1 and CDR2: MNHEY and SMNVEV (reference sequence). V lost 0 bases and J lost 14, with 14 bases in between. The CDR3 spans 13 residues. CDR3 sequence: CASSLSMAQREFF. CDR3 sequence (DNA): TGTGCCAGCAGTTTATCGATGGCACAACGGGAGTTCTTC.

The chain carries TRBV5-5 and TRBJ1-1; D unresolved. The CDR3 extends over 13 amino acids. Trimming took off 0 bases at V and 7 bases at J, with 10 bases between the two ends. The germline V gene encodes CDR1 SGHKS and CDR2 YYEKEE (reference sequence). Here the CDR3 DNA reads TGTGCCAGCAGCTTGGCCGTCGAGGGTGAAGCTTTCTTT. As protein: CASSLAVEGEAFF.

The CDR3 DNA reads TGTGCCAGCAGCTTAGAACGGCAGCCTAGGGGTGGCTACACCTTC. Its protein is CASSLERQPRGGYTF. J is TRBJ1-2 and V is TRBV7-9, with TRBD1 as a possible D gene (5 bases). Germline CDR1 is SEHNR and CDR2 is FQNEAQ (reference sequence). This CDR3 is built from 15 residues. Trimming shortened V by 1 base and J by 7 bases, and 16 bases separated the two germline ends.

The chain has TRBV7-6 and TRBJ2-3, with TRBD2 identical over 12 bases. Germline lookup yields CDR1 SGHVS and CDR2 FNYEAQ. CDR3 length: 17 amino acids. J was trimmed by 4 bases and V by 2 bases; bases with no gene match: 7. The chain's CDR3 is CASSLPTSGRGADTQYF. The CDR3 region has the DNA TGTGCCAGCAGCTTACCGACTAGCGGGAGAGGGGCAGATACGCAGTATTTT.

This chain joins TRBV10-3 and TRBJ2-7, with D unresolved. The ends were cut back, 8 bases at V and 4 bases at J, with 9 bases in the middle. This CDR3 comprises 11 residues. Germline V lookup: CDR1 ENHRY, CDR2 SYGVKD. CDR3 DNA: TGTGCCATCGGTCCTAGTTACGAGCAGTACTTC. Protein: CAIGPSYEQYF.

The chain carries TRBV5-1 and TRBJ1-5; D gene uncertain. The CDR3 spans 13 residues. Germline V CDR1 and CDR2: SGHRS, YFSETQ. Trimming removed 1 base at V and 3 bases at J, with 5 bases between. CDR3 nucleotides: TGCGCCAGCAGCTTGTCAGACAATCAGCCCCAGCATTTT. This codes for CASSLSDNQPQHF.